A selection of T cell receptor beta chains follows, all from one sample in a study of OX40 agonist ivuxolimab in advanced cancers. TCRdb keeps only in-frame clones here, not all; method: immunoSEQ multiplex PCR. The sample has tens of thousands of clones; roughly nine tenths are singletons. Sample: CD4+ or CD8+ T cells sorted from blood, taken in a trial of the OX40 agonist ivuxolimab. The receptors were gathered from an adult with an advanced solid tumor such as melanoma, head and neck, liver or kidney cancer. Each CDR3 is given with its conserved first and last residue. D genes are given only for firm matches. Size is stated for part of the rows, as once, few or many counts, or as a class when the clone is expanded.

j_call v_call d_call cdr3_length clone_size cdr3_nt cdr3_aa
TRBJ1-1 TRBV28 . 14 . TGTGCCAGCAGTGTGGGCCCCGGGGTCACTGAAGCTTTCTTT CASSVGPGVTEAFF
TRBJ2-3 TRBV5-1 . 15 . TGCGCCAGCAGCCTGGAGGGCAGTAGCACAGATACGCAGTATTTT CASSLEGSSTDTQYF
TRBJ2-1 TRBV4-2 . 13 . TGTGCCAGCAGCCAAGACACAGGGAATGAGCAGTTCTTC CASSQDTGNEQFF
TRBJ2-4 TRBV4-3 . 16 . TGCGCCAGCAGCCAAGATGGGGGGGCGGCCAAAAACATTCAGTACTTC CASSQDGGAAKNIQYF
TRBJ1-5 TRBV6-1 TRBD1 18 . TGTGCCAGCAGTGCATCCAGGGGGGGGCCCTATAGCAATCAGCCCCAGCATTTT CASSASRGGPYSNQPQHF
TRBJ2-2 TRBV7-9 . 15 . TGTGCCAGCAGCTTAGGGCCCTTAGTGACCGGGGAGCTGTTTTTT CASSLGPLVTGELFF
TRBJ2-1 TRBV27 . 14 few TGTGCCAGCAGTCCGGGGACAACTTACAATGAGCAGTTCTTC CASSPGTTYNEQFF
TRBJ2-3 TRBV2 . 14 . TGTGCCAGCAGTGACGAGGGGGAGGCAGATACGCAGTATTTT CASSDEGEADTQYF
TRBJ1-6 TRBV6-1 . 16 . TGTGCCAGCAGTGAAAGGGCAGGGTCCTATAATTCACCCCTCCACTTT CASSERAGSYNSPLHF
TRBJ2-1 TRBV27 . 13 . TGTGCCAGCAGTTTCGACCCCTACAATGAGCAGTTCTTC CASSFDPYNEQFF
TRBJ2-2 TRBV9 . 16 . TGTGCCAGCAGCGTATTGGTCGAGCCGATTACCGGGGAGCTGTTTTTT CASSVLVEPITGELFF
TRBJ2-2 TRBV28 . 16 . TGTGCCAGCAGTTTCCTAACAGGGCGGGACACCGGGGAGCTGTTTTTT CASSFLTGRDTGELFF
TRBJ2-1 TRBV2 . 13 . TGTGCCAGCAGCTGGGGACCCTACAATGAGCAGTTCTTC CASSWGPYNEQFF
TRBJ2-7 TRBV7-2 TRBD2 16 . TGTGCCAGCAGCCCCCGCTACGGGAGGGGCTCCTACGAGCAGTACTTC CASSPRYGRGSYEQYF
TRBJ1-6 TRBV28 . 15 . TGTGCCAGCAGGGTAGATTTCTCCTATAATTCACCCCTCCACTTT CASRVDFSYNSPLHF
TRBJ2-3 TRBV7-3 TRBD2 18 . TGTGCCAGCAGCGCCCCACTAGCGGGGGGTTCCGTCACAGATACGCAGTATTTT CASSAPLAGGSVTDTQYF
TRBJ2-1 TRBV27 TRBD1 15 . TGTGCCAGCAGTCAGACCGGGACAGGGTACAATGAGCAGTTCTTC CASSQTGTGYNEQFF
TRBJ1-1 TRBV5-1 . 15 . TGCGCCAGCTCCTCCCGGAGACACAAGAACACTGAAGCTTTCTTT CASSSRRHKNTEAFF
TRBJ2-6 TRBV9 . 17 . TGTGCCAGCAGCGTAGCCCCTACGGGCTCTGGGGCCAACGTCCTGACTTTC CASSVAPTGSGANVLTF
TRBJ1-6 TRBV9 . 16 once TGTGCCAGCAGCCCGCTAATAAGCTCCTATAATTCACCCCTCCACTTT CASSPLISSYNSPLHF
TRBJ2-1 TRBV9 TRBD1 13 once TGTGCCAGCAGCGGGACAGGGTGGAATGAGCAGTTCTTC CASSGTGWNEQFF
TRBJ2-5 TRBV5-4 . 15 . TGTGCCAGCAGCTTGGTATCCCAGGGACAAGAGACCCAGTACTTC CASSLVSQGQETQYF
TRBJ2-3 TRBV2 . 16 . TGTGCCAGCAGTGAAGGAGCGGCCCTTAGCACAGATACGCAGTATTTT CASSEGAALSTDTQYF
TRBJ2-5 TRBV4-1 TRBD1 20 . TGCGCCAGCACCCAAGCCAAGACGGGGCGAGAGGACAGGGGCAAAGAGACCCAGTACTTC CASTQAKTGREDRGKETQYF
TRBJ1-2 TRBV18 . 14 . TGTGCCAGCTCACCATCCGGTAATGGCTATGGCTACACCTTC CASSPSGNGYGYTF
TRBJ2-3 TRBV9 . 12 . TGTGCCAGCAGCACAACGGCAGATACGCAGTATTTT CASSTTADTQYF
TRBJ2-1 TRBV4-1 . 13 . TGCGCCAGCAGCCACCGGATGGGCTATGAGCAGTTCTTC CASSHRMGYEQFF
TRBJ1-1 TRBV28 . 13 few TGTGCCAGCAGTTTGGTCGGGCTCACTGAAGCTTTCTTT CASSLVGLTEAFF